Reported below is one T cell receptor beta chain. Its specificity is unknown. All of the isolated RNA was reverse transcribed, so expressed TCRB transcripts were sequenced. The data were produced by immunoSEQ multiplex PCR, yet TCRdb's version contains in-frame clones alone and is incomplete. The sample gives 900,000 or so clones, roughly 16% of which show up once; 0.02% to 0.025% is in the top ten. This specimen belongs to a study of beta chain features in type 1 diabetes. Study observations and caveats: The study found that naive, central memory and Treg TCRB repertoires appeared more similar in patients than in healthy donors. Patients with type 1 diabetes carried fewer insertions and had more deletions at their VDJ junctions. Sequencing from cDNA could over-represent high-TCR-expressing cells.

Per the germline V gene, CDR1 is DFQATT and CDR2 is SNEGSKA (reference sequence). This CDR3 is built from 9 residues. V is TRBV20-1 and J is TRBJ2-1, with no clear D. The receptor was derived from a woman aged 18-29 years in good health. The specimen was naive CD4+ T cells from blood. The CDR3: CRPPNEQFF. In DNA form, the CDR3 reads TGCAGGCCTCCAAATGAGCAGTTCTTC.